This T cell receptor (beta chain) was profiled in a study of T cell repertoires in cytomegalovirus infection. Study at large: Indications came from public TCR beta signatures; they pointed to CMV infection and to a matching HLA type.

Study outcomes and limitations: Carriage of CMV together with the relevant HLA was identifiable through cumulative public TCR beta family frequency.

This clonotype was observed many times. Its antigen is unidentified. V was clipped by 5 bases and J by 4 bases; unmatched bases: 12. This CDR3 is 17 amino acids long. The V gene's germline CDR1 is SGHNT and CDR2 YENEEA. TCRdb reprocessed the reads via MiXCR and lists one record per CDR3 protein. The table lists approximately 500,000 distinct CDR3 sequences, around 11% of them singletons. The V and J genes are TRBV11-3 and TRBJ2-2, with TRBD1 matching over 8 bases. Specimen: PBMCs. The source of this sequence is a human donor in good health (CMV status not recorded). Some clones in this sample may be carry-over from other donors' samples. The CDR3 DNA reads TGTGCCAGCAGCAGTTTTGGACAGGGCTATAGCACCGGGGAGCTGTTTTTT. Amino acids: CASSSFGQGYSTGELFF.